This TCR beta chain is from a study of T cell responses to AZD1222 COVID-19 vaccine. Germline V gene sequence: CDR1 SGHVS, CDR2 FQNEAQ. V was clipped by 5 bases and J by 12 bases, with 10 bases between them. The CDR3 is 11 residues long. Measured with immunoSEQ multiplex PCR; TCRdb has only the in-frame clones, and not every one. The table shows 80,000 to 100,000 clones, with 70% to 90% occurring only once. The chain has TRBV7-8 and TRBJ1-4; D gene uncertain. This TCR was sampled from an adult who received the AZD1222 COVID-19 vaccine. The sequenced sample was peripheral blood, obtained 28 days after the second AZD1222 dose. CDR3 in DNA: TGTGCCAGCAGCCTCGGGGAGGAACTGTTTTTT. It translates to CASSLGEELFF.